This TCR beta chain derives from a study of T cell responses to AZD1222 COVID-19 vaccine. As to this clone: What it binds is not known.

Sequenced by immunoSEQ multiplex PCR; TCRdb stores in-frame clones only, minus some. Counted here are hundreds of thousands of clones, under 95% occurring once; the ten biggest clones make up less than 1.2%. Broader study findings: There were vaccine-associated CD4 TCRs across spike, dominant at 160-218 and 743-854. Only a handful of AZD1222 recipients, several in all, had baseline seropositivity. A rise in Spike-specific TCR breadth and depth followed two AZD1222 doses. White British donors predominated, females outnumbered males, and clonal diversity was possibly underestimated.

V lost 5 bases and J 1 base, leaving 7 bases between the germline ends. CDR1 and CDR2 (germline): KGHSH, LQKENI. This CDR3 spans 13 amino acids. The origin of this receptor is an adult in good health. The sequenced sample was peripheral blood, obtained on day 0 of MenACWY control vaccination. The chain employs TRBV18 and TRBJ2-3; D not certain. This chain's CDR3 is CASSAGGTDTQYF. Here the CDR3 DNA reads TGTGCCAGCTCAGCAGGAGGCACAGATACGCAGTATTTT.